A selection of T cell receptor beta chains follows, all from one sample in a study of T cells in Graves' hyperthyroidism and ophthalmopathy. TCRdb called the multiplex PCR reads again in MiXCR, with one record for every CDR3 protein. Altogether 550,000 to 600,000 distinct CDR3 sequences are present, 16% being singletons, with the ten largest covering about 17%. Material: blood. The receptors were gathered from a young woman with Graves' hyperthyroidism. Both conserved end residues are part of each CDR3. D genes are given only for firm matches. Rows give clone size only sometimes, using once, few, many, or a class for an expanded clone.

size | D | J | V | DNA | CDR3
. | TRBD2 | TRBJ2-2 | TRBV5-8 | TGTGCCAGCAGCTTCGGACTAGCGGTAACGAACACCGGGGAGCTGTTTTTT | CASSFGLAVTNTGELFF
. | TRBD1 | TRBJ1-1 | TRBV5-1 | TGCGCCAGCAGCCTCGGGACAGGACCGAACACTGAAGCTTTCTTT | CASSLGTGPNTEAFF
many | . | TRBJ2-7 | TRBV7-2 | TGTGCCAGCAGCCTTTTAAGTGGACAGAAATCCTACGAGCAGTACTTC | CASSLLSGQKSYEQYF
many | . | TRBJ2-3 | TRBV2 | TGTGCCAGCAAACTTCCTGCAGCGAGCACAGATACGCAGTATTTT | CASKLPAASTDTQYF
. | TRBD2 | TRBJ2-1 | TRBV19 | TGTGCCAGTAGTAGGCGGGGGGCGGACAATGAGCAGTTCTTC | CASSRRGADNEQFF
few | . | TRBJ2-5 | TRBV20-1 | TGCAGTGCTAGAGATGGCGGGGCAACCCAAGAGACCCAGTACTTC | CSARDGGATQETQYF
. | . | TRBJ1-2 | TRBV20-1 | TGCAGTGCTTCCCCGGGAGGCCACTATGGCTACACCTTC | CSASPGGHYGYTF
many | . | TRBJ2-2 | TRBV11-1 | TGTGCCAGCAGCTTTTCGGGCGGATGGACCGGGGAGCTGTTTTTT | CASSFSGGWTGELFF
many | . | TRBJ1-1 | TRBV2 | TGTGCCAGCAGTGACGAAGTTCTGAACACTGAAGCTTTCTTT | CASSDEVLNTEAFF
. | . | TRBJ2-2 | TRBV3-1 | TGTGCCAGCAGCCAGACTTCCGGGGAGCTGTTTTTT | CASSQTSGELFF
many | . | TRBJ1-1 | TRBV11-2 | TGTGCCAGCAGCTTAGACAGAGACACTGAAGCTTTCTTT | CASSLDRDTEAFF
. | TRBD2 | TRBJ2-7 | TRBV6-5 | TGTGCCAGCAGTTCCCCAGCGGGGGGAAGGTCCTACGAGCAGTACTTC | CASSSPAGGRSYEQYF
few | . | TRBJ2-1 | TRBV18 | TGTGCCAGCTCACCGTGGGGGGCTACCAGGAACAATGAGCAGTTCTTC | CASSPWGATRNNEQFF
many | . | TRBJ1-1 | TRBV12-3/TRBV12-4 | TGTGCCAGCAGTTTCAGGAGGGGTACCACTGAAGCTTTCTTT | CASSFRRGTTEAFF
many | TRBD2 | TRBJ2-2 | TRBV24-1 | TGTGCCACCAGTGACCCATCAGCGGGAGGACGGTCCGGGGAGCTGTTTTTT | CATSDPSAGGRSGELFF
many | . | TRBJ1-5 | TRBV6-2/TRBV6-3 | TGTGCCAGCAGTTACTTAGGGGCAGGCGGTCAGCCCCAGCATTTT | CASSYLGAGGQPQHF
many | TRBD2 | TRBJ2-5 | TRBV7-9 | TGTGCCAGCAGCTCTAGCGGGGGGACCCAAGAGACCCAGTACTTC | CASSSSGGTQETQYF
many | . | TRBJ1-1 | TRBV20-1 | TGCAGTGCTTGGGACAACACTGAAGCTTTCTTT | CSAWDNTEAFF
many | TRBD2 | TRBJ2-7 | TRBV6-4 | TGTGCCATCCCCATAACTAGCGGGCCTTCCTACGAGCAGTACTTC | CAIPITSGPSYEQYF
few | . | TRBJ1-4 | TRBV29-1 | TGCAGCGTGGGCGACAGGCCAACTAATGAAAAACTGTTTTTT | CSVGDRPTNEKLFF
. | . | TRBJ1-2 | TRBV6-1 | TGTGCCAGCACAACCGGGACGTCTGGTGGCTACACCTTC | CASTTGTSGGYTF
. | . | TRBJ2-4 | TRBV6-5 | TGTGCCAGCAGTTACAGGAGGGCCCAGAACATTCAGTACTTC | CASSYRRAQNIQYF
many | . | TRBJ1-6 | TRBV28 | TGTGCCAGCATATCAGGGTGGAATTCACCCCTCCACTTT | CASISGWNSPLHF
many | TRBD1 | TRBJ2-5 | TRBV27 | TGTGCCAGCAGTTTCCGGACAGGGGGAGAGACCCAGTACTTC | CASSFRTGGETQYF
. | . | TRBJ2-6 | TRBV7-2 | TGTGCCAGCAGCTTGGGCCAGGGGTACGTCCTGACTTTC | CASSLGQGYVLTF
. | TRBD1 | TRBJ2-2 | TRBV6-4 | TGTGCCAGCAGTGACTCGGAGACAGGGGAAACCGGGGAGCTGTTTTTT | CASSDSETGETGELFF
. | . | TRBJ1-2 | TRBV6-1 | TGTGCCAGCAGTCTCGTAGGTTCGAAAGCTAACTATGGCTACACCTTC | CASSLVGSKANYGYTF
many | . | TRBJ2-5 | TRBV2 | TGTGCCAGCAGTGACCTAGCAGTGTACCAAGAGACCCAGTACTTC | CASSDLAVYQETQYF
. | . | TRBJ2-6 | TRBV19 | TGTGCCAGTAGCATGGAAGCTGGGGCCAACGTCCTGACTTTC | CASSMEAGANVLTF
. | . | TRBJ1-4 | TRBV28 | TGTGCCAGCAGGCCCCCAGGGGACGGTGAAAAACTGTTTTTT | CASRPPGDGEKLFF
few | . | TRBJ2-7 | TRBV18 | TGTGCCAGCTCACCGGGTAAGGGAGGCGAGCAGTACTTC | CASSPGKGGEQYF
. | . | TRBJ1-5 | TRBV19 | TGTGCCAGTAGTGTGTTAGGGGCCCCTCAGCCCCAGCATTTT | CASSVLGAPQPQHF
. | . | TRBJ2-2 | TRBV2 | TGTGCCAGCAGCAGGGTCACCGGGGAGCTGTTTTTT | CASSRVTGELFF
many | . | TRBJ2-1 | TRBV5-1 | TGCGCCAGCAGCTTGGAGGGACTCGCTGTCAATGAGCAGTTCTTC | CASSLEGLAVNEQFF
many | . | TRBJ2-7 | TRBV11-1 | TGTGCCAGCAGCTTAGGCCAGGTCTCCTACGAGCAGTACTTC | CASSLGQVSYEQYF
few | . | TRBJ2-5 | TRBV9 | TGTGCCAGCAACGTAGGTGGCTCAGAACAAGAGACCCAGTACTTC | CASNVGGSEQETQYF
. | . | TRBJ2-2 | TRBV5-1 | TGCGCCAGCAGCTTCAACCCCTTTACAGGACGCTCGAACACCGGGGAGCTGTTTTTT | CASSFNPFTGRSNTGELFF
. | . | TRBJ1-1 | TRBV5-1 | TGCGCCAGCAGGGGCTCTGAAGCTTTCTTT | CASRGSEAFF
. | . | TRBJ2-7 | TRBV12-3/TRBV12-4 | TGTGCCAGCAGTTGGCAGAGCTACGAGCAGTACTTC | CASSWQSYEQYF
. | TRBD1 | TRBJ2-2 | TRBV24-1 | TGTGCCACCCGGCCAGGACAGGGGACCACCGGGGAGCTGTTTTTT | CATRPGQGTTGELFF
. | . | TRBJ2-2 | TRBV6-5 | TGTGCCAGCAGTTACTCGAATATCCGAGGGAGCACCGGGGAGCTGTTTTTT | CASSYSNIRGSTGELFF
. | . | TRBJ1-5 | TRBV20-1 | TGCAGTGCTAAACAGGGAGGCAGCAATCAGCCCCGGCATTTT | CSAKQGGSNQPRHF
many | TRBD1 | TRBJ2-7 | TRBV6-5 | TGTGCCAGCAGTTACTCTCTGACAGGGGACTACGAGCAGTACTTC | CASSYSLTGDYEQYF
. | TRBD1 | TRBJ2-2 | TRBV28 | TGTGCCAGCAGTCAATACCGGACAGGGGACACCGGGGAGCTGTTTTTT | CASSQYRTGDTGELFF
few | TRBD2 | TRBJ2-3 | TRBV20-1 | TGCAGTGCTAGAATGACTAGCGGAACCACAGATACGCAGTATTTT | CSARMTSGTTDTQYF
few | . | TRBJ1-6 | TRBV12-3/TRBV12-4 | TGTGCCAGCAGTTTAGGGCAGAAGAATTCACCCCTCCACTTT | CASSLGQKNSPLHF
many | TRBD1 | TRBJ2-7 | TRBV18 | TGTGCCAGCTCACCTACAGGGGTCTACGAGCAGTACTTC | CASSPTGVYEQYF